The 6 T cell receptor beta chains below come from one sample, sequenced in a study of vaccination and CD4 T cells after COVID-19. Treatment noted: roughly 10-day PBMC culture with coronavirus spike peptide pools or control peptides (ViraFEST assay). No antigen has been identified for these receptors. An Oncomine TCR Beta short-read assay was used to sequence the DNA from cultured CD4+ T cells. TCRdb recomputed calls from the PCR reads with MiXCR, one row per CDR3 protein. The table records over 15,000 distinct CDR3 sequences, 43% of them present only once. The sequences come from CD4+ T cells from blood, cultured in vitro, collected after SARS-CoV-2 vaccination. These receptor sequences come from a human donor who had recovered from COVID-19.

This clonotype qualifies as medium-sized (0.01 to 0.1%). J is TRBJ2-5 and V is TRBV19; D may be TRBD1 or TRBD2 (5 bases each). Looked up from germline, CDR1 is LNHDA and CDR2 is SQIVND (reference sequence). The CDR3 is 14 residues long. V was shortened by 3 bases and J by 0 bases, with 8 bases between the two germline ends. The CDR3 reads CASSIRGDQETQYF. CDR3 DNA sequence: TGTGCCAGTAGTATCAGAGGGGACCAAGAGACCCAGTACTTC.

The rearrangement uses TRBV25-1 and TRBJ2-5, with a weak D call TRBD1 (6 bases). Per germline, CDR1 MGHDK and CDR2 SYGVNS. Deletions cut 8 bases from V and 2 bases from J, with 18 bases between. This CDR3 has 15 amino acids. CDR3 in DNA: TGTGCCAGCGGGGGCGGGCTAGGAGTTCAAGAGACCCAGTACTTC. Its protein is CASGGGLGVQETQYF.

The chain uses TRBV20-1 and TRBJ1-5; possible D gene TRBD1, 6 bases. V lost 5 bases, J lost 7 bases, and 12 bases lay in between. The CDR3 covers 12 residues. Per germline, CDR1 DFQATT and CDR2 SNEGSKA (reference sequence). The CDR3 is CSAATGSQPQHF. The CDR3 coding sequence is TGCAGTGCTGCTACAGGGTCGCAGCCCCAGCATTTT.

This clonotype is medium-sized (0.01 to 0.1%). DNA of the CDR3: TGTGCCAGCACCCCCGGGAGAGGCACAGATACGCAGTATTTT. Residues: CASTPGRGTDTQYF. This sequence joins TRBV2 and TRBJ2-3; D perhaps matches TRBD2 (6 bases). V was clipped by 7 bases and J by 1 base, with 12 bases between them. The CDR3 consists of 14 residues. The germline gives CDR1 SNHLY, CDR2 FYNNEI.

The V and J genes are TRBV6-1 and TRBJ2-7, with TRBD2 matching 11 bases. Unmatched junction bases numbered 5, after V lost 6 bases and J lost 1 base. The CDR3 runs 15 residues. Germline V gives CDR1 MNHNS, CDR2 SASEGT. Here the CDR3 reads CASRTGTSGSYEQYF. DNA for the CDR3: TGTGCCAGCAGGACCGGGACTAGCGGTTCCTACGAGCAGTACTTC.

This chain links TRBV20-1 with TRBJ1-2, with D possibly TRBD1 on 5 matching bases. CDR1 DFQATT and CDR2 SNEGSKA come from the germline V gene (reference sequence). The length of the CDR3 is 11 residues. V was cut by 1 base and J by 9 bases, with 9 bases left in between. CDR3 sequence: CSARVQERYTF. CDR3 nucleotide sequence: TGCAGTGCTAGAGTACAGGAACGCTACACCTTC.